This T cell receptor (beta chain) was retrieved from a study of CD8 T cells in Susac syndrome. The authors reverse transcribed roughly 0.5 to 1 ug RNA with random hexamers. A multiplex approach, immunoSEQ multiplex PCR, amplified TCR beta CDR3 across 54 Vbeta and 13 Jbeta. One entry per CDR3 protein results from TCRdb running MiXCR on the immunoSEQ multiplex PCR reads. The sample shows around 300,000 distinct CDR3 sequences, around 85% of them seen only once. The multiple sclerosis controls, all treatment-naive patients, had relapsing-remitting disease that was stable or active. This clonotype originated in a human donor with multiple sclerosis. The sample was CD8+ T cells from PBMCs.

The chain's CDR3 is CASSLTGTAPEQYF. The CDR3 nucleotides read TGTGCCAGCAGTTTAACAGGGACCGCGCCAGAGCAGTACTTC. The rearrangement joins TRBV28 to TRBJ2-7, with D possibly being TRBD1 (6 bases). CDR1 and CDR2 from the germline V gene are MDHEN and SYDVKM. V shed 2 bases and J shed 7 bases, with 15 bases lying between them. The CDR3 is made up of 14 amino acids.